The T cell receptor beta chain described here comes from a study of T-cell reconstitution after alpha-beta-depleted transplantation in children (dated by TCRdb to the mid-2010s). Regarding the study in general: Using TCR repertoire profiling, the study followed T-cell immune reconstitution in a quantitative way in children after TCRalphabeta/CD19-depleted allogeneic hematopoietic cell transplantation.

There are many counts of this clonotype. This clone's antigen is unknown. Base-call qualities are not available, and no considerably larger clone is one nucleotide away. Counted from cysteine to phenylalanine, this CDR3 has 12 amino acids. Only CDR3 DNA is held: 36 bases, read in frame from base 1. The junction carries 10 bases between V and J, which are trimmed by 4 bases and 4 bases respectively. CDR1 and CDR2 are drawn from the germline V gene: SQVTM, ANQGSEA. Library preparation employed PCR. Sequencing was carried out with an Illumina HiSeq 2500. TCR library preparation used molecular barcoding, with unique molecular identifiers applied to normalize quantification of the TCRbeta repertoire. TCRdb cleaned the public reads at Q25 with fastp, built clones with MiXCR and kept in-frame beta chains. One record per CDR3 amino acid sequence lists the most common genes and DNA. The sample has hundreds of thousands of distinct CDR3 sequences on record, over 15% of them singletons. Approximately 1% of the sample lies in the top ten.

This chain joins TRBV29-1 to TRBJ1-1, and the D gene may be TRBD1, 5 bases matching. Material: PBMCs from the stem cell graft donor, obtained from the stem cell graft. The TCR sequence derives from a human donor who donated a stem cell graft to a child with acute myeloid leukemia. The sequenced DNA: TGCAGCGTTGTGGGGGAGGGCACTGAAGCTTTCTTT. Its amino acids are CSVVGEGTEAFF.